The 10 T cell receptor beta chains reported below all come from one sample, sequenced in a study of Ad26.COV2.S vaccination and SARS-CoV-2 variants. Described treatment: 15 to 20 received Ad26.COV2.S at low or high dose, single or two shots; about 5 received placebo; per-sample allocation not given. The investigators took samples on day 63 after the first vaccine or placebo injection. Here immunoSEQ multiplex PCR was the method, and the copy in TCRdb shows in-frame clones only, minus some. The sample yields 400,000 to 450,000 clones, 80% to 95% seen once. This specimen was peripheral blood, taken in a trial of Ad26.COV2.S vaccine versus placebo. These receptors came from a person aged 18-60 years who received the Ad26.COV2.S COVID-19 vaccine or a placebo.

The chain uses TRBV5-1 and TRBJ2-2; 9 bases fit TRBD2. Trimming removed 4 bases from V and 1 base from J; junction bases left unmatched: 11. The CDR3 runs to 18 residues. CDR1 is SGHRS and CDR2 is YFSETQ in the germline V gene. The CDR3, as DNA: TGCGCCAGCAGCCGGGGGCCTTTGACTAGCGGGAACACCGGGGAGCTGTTTTTT. This encodes CASSRGPLTSGNTGELFF.

The J gene is TRBJ2-6, the V gene TRBV28; 10 bases align to TRBD1. With 4 bases clipped from V and 2 bases from J, the junction kept 11 bases outside the gene matches. CDR3 length: 19 residues. Per the germline V gene, CDR1 is MDHEN and CDR2 is SYDVKM. The CDR3 bases are TGTGCCAGCAGTTCCGGGACAGGGGTTAGGGTAGCTGGGGCCAACGTCCTGACTTTC. Translated, it gives CASSSGTGVRVAGANVLTF.

This sequence joins TRBV7-6 and TRBJ1-1; 8 bases agree with TRBD1. This CDR3 region has 14 residues. V dropped 4 bases and J dropped 5; count of bases not matched to a gene: 6. Germline V gene sequence: CDR1 SGHVS, CDR2 FNYEAQ. In nucleotides, the CDR3 is TGTGCCAGCAGCTCACGGACAGGGCAGACTGAAGCTTTCTTT. Its protein product is CASSSRTGQTEAFF. The entire variable domain, with the rest obtained from reference TRBV7-6 and TRBJ1-1, is as follows: GAGVSQSPRYKVTKRGQDVALRCDPISGHVSLYWYRQALGQGPEFLTYFNYEAQQDKSGLPNDRFSAERPEGSISTLTIQRTEQRDSAMYRCASSSRTGQTEAFFGQGTRLTVV.

The chain combines TRBV5-1 with TRBJ1-2, with a weak D call TRBD1 (5 bases). The V and J ends lost 5 bases and 2 bases respectively, with 16 bases between them. Germline lookup yields CDR1 SGHRS and CDR2 YFSETQ. This CDR3 spans 15 amino acids. The CDR3 DNA sequence: TGCGCCAGCAGAGGGTTACCGGGACGGAACTATGGCTACACCTTC. This codes for CASRGLPGRNYGYTF.

V and J are TRBV30 and TRBJ1-1; D gene ambiguous. CDR3 size: 10 residues. The germline V and J ends were trimmed by 2 bases and 5 bases, with 3 bases remaining between them. The germline V gene has CDR1 GTSNPN and CDR2 SVGIG (reference sequence). CDR3 DNA sequence: TGTGCCTGGAGTTCGACTGAAGCTTTCTTT. Protein: CAWSSTEAFF. The full variable domain, rest sourced from reference TRBV30 and TRBJ1-1, is SQTIHQWPATLVQPVGSPLSLECTVEGTSNPNLYWYRQAAGRGLQLLFYSVGIGQISSEVPQNLSASRPQDRQFILSSKKLLLSDSGFYLCAWSSTEAFFGQGTRLTVV.

The chain is built from TRBV6-2 or TRBV6-3 and TRBJ1-5; D not certain. V gave up 2 bases and J gave up 6 bases, with 8 bases separating them. The CDR3 runs to 13 residues. CDR1 and CDR2 (germline): MNHEY, SVGEGT. The CDR3 coding sequence is TGTGCCAGCAGTTACGAAGGGTTTCAGCCCCAGCATTTT. Its translation: CASSYEGFQPQHF.

The V and J genes are TRBV7-9 and TRBJ2-2; 7 bases match TRBD2. Losses at the gene ends were 10 bases for V and 6 bases for J; bases not matched to a gene: 8. Germline lookup yields CDR1 SEHNR and CDR2 FQNEAQ (reference sequence). This CDR3 is built from 13 residues. CDR3 in amino acids: CATSGTTSGELFF. CDR3 bases: TGTGCCACCTCCGGGACTACTTCCGGGGAGCTGTTTTTT.

DNA of the CDR3: TGTGCCAGCAGCTCCTGGGTGGGGGTCAATCAGCCCCAGCATTTT. This gives the protein CASSSWVGVNQPQHF. The chain employs TRBV7-8 and TRBJ1-5; perhaps TRBD1 as D (5 bases). V dropped 4 bases and J dropped 3 bases, with 13 bases sitting between them. This CDR3 region has 15 residues. Per the germline V gene, CDR1 is SGHVS and CDR2 is FQNEAQ.

This clone was counted a few times. The chain uses TRBV11-2 and TRBJ2-1; TRBD2 matches 12 bases. In germline, CDR1 is SGHAT, CDR2 FQNNGV. The CDR3 spans 17 residues. V lost 4 bases, J lost 7 bases, and 11 bases stayed unmatched. The CDR3 here is CASSYGRLAGEDNEQFF. Written as DNA, the CDR3 is TGTGCCAGCAGCTACGGAAGACTAGCGGGAGAGGATAATGAGCAGTTCTTC. Full variable domain (remainder filled in from reference TRBV11-2 and TRBJ2-1): EAGVAQSPRYKIIEKRQSVAFWCNPISGHATLYWYQQILGQGPKLLIQFQNNGVVDDSQLPKDRFSAERLKGVDSTLKIQPAKLEDSAVYLCASSYGRLAGEDNEQFFGPGTRLTVL.

The CDR3 nucleotides are TGTGCCAGCAGCCCCCGACTCAACTATGGCTACACCTTC. It translates to CASSPRLNYGYTF. This chain uses TRBV6-2 or TRBV6-3 with TRBJ1-2; D is uncertain. CDR1 and CDR2 (germline): MNHEY, SVGEGT. V lost 6 bases and J lost 2, with 10 bases in between. This CDR3 is 13 amino acids long.